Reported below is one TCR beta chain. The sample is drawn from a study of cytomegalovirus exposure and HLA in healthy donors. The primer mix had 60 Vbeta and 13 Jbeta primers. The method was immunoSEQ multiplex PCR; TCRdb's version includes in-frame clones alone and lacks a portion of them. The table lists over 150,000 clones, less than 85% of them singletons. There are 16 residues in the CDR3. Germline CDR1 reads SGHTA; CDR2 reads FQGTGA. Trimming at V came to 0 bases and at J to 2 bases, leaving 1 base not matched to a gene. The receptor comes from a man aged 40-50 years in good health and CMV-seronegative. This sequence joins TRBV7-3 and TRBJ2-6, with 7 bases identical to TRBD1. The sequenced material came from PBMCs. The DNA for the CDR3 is TGTGCCAGCAGCTTAACTACAGGGGCTGGGGCCAACGTCCTGACTTTC. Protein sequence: CASSLTTGAGANVLTF.